This TCR beta chain was documented in a study of cytomegalovirus exposure and HLA in healthy donors. Study-level findings and limits: HLA-A and HLA-B allele assignments for most subjects were reportedly predicted accurately using TCR beta sequences.

Points on this clone: Its cognate antigen is unknown.

CDR1 is MRHNA, CDR2 SNTAGT, per germline. With 4 bases removed from V and 2 bases from J, the gap between germline ends came to 5 bases. The CDR3 is 13 residues long. The study ran its PCR with 60 Vbeta and 13 Jbeta primers. TCRdb's table, derived via immunoSEQ multiplex PCR, lists solely in-frame clones and lacks some. This repertoire includes 95,000 to 150,000 clones. This sequence joins TRBV6-4 and TRBJ2-2, with D possibly matching TRBD2 (5 bases). The origin of this receptor is a man in his late teens or twenties in good health and CMV-seronegative. Sample: PBMCs. The chain's CDR3 is CASSGTNTGELFF. CDR3 nucleotide sequence: TGTGCCAGCAGTGGGACTAACACCGGGGAGCTGTTTTTT.